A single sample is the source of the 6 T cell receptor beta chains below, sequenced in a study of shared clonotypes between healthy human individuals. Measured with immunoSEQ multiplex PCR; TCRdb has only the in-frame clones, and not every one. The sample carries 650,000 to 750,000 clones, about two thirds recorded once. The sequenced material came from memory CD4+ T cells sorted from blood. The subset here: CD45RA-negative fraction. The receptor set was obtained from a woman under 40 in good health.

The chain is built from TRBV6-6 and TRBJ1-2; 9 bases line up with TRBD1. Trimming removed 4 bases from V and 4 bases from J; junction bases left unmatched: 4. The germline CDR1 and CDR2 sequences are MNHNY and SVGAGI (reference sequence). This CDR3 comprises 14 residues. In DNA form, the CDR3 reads TGTGCCAGCAGTTTACAGGGGGCTAGCTATGGCTACACCTTC. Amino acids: CASSLQGASYGYTF.

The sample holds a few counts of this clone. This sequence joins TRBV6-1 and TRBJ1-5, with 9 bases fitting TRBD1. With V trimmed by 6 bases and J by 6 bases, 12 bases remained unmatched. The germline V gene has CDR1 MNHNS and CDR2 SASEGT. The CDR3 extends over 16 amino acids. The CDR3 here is CASREITGGEGQPQHF. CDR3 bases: TGTGCCAGCAGAGAAATCACAGGGGGCGAGGGTCAGCCCCAGCATTTT.

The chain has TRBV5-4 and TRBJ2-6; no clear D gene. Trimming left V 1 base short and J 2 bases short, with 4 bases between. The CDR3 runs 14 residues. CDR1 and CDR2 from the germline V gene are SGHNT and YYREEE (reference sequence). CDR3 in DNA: TGTGCCAGCAGCTTGACAGCTGGGGCCAACGTCCTGACTTTC. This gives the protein CASSLTAGANVLTF.

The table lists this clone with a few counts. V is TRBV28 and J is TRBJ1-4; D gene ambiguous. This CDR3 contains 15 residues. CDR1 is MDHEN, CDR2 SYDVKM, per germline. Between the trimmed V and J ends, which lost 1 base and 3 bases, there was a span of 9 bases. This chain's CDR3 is CASSLSGGSNEKLFF. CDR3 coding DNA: TGTGCCAGCAGTTTATCTGGTGGTTCTAATGAAAAACTGTTTTTT.

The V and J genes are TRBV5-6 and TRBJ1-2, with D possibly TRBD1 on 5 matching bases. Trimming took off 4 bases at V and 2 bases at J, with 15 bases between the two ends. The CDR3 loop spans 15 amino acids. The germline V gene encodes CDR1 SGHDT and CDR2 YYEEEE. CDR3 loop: CASSIRDGWNYGYTF. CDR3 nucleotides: TGTGCCAGCAGCATCCGGGACGGCTGGAACTATGGCTACACCTTC. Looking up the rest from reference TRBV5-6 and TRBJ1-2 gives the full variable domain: DAGVTQSPTHLIKTRGQQVTLRCSPKSGHDTVSWYQQALGQGPQFIFQYYEEEERQRGNFPDRFSGHQFPNYSSELNVNALLLGDSALYLCASSIRDGWNYGYTFGSGTRLTVV.

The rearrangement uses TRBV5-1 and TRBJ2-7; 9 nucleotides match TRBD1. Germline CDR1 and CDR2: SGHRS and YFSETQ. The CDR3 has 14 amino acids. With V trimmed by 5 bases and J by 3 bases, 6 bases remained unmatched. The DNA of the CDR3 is TGCGCCAGCAGAGCTGCGGGACAGGGCTACGAGCAGTACTTC. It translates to CASRAAGQGYEQYF.